A single sample gave rise to the 27 T cell receptor beta chains below, sequenced in a study of control samples from healthy donors and cancer patients. Measured with immunoSEQ multiplex PCR; TCRdb has only the in-frame clones, and not every one. The sample lists about 69,000 clones, approximately 89% occurring once. The sample comprised PBMCs. The receptor source for this set is a man in his 60s with colorectal cancer.

The J gene is TRBJ2-5, the V gene TRBV24-1; TRBD1 matches 9 bases. The J segment lost 2 bases and the V segment lost 2 bases, leaving 5 bases of the junction unmatched. Per germline, CDR1 KGHDR and CDR2 SFDVKD. The CDR3 loop spans 16 amino acids. Here the CDR3 reads CATSDWGDRGQETQYF. Written as DNA, the CDR3 is TGTGCCACCAGTGATTGGGGAGACAGGGGGCAAGAGACCCAGTACTTC.

The genes are TRBV12-3 or TRBV12-4 and TRBJ2-5; D gene uncertain. CDR3 length: 12 amino acids. V was pared by 2 bases and J by 5 bases, with 6 bases between. The CDR3 protein is CASSLQAETQYF. As DNA, the CDR3 is TGTGCCAGCAGTTTACAGGCGGAGACCCAGTACTTC.

This sequence joins TRBV7-9 and TRBJ1-1; a possible D gene is TRBD1 (6 bases). The germline V gene has CDR1 SEHNR and CDR2 FQNEAQ (reference sequence). CDR3 size: 15 residues. V was clipped by 1 base and J by 2 bases, with 11 bases between them. CDR3 loop: CASSLELGANTEAFF. CDR3 in DNA: TGTGCCAGCAGCTTAGAGTTGGGGGCCAACACTGAAGCTTTCTTT.

This clone was counted once. The CDR3 protein is CASSLDRFLRGAFF. In nucleotides, the CDR3 is TGTGCCAGCAGCCTGGACAGGTTCTTGAGGGGAGCTTTCTTT. The V call is TRBV6-5, the J call TRBJ1-1, with 7 nucleotides matching TRBD1. Looked up from germline, CDR1 is MNHEY and CDR2 is SVGAGI. The V gene end was trimmed by 6 bases and the J gene end by 10 bases; junction bases not matched to a gene: 14. The CDR3 totals 14 residues.

This chain joins TRBV12-3 or TRBV12-4 and TRBJ1-3; maybe TRBD1 (5 bases). The CDR3 is 10 amino acids. The germline V and J ends were trimmed by 11 bases and 4 bases, with 6 bases remaining between them. The CDR3 nucleotides read TGTGCCTGGGGGGGAAACACCATATATTTT. Translated, it gives CAWGGNTIYF.

This chain joins TRBV19 and TRBJ1-4; D gene unclear. Trimming cost V 3 bases and J 8 bases, with 13 bases left between them. CDR3 size: 14 residues. Germline values: CDR1 LNHDA, CDR2 SQIVND (reference sequence). This CDR3 is CASSIPRNGEKLFF. CDR3 nucleotides: TGTGCCAGTAGTATCCCTCGGAACGGGGAAAAACTGTTTTTT.

The V and J genes are TRBV5-1 and TRBJ1-1; D perhaps matches TRBD1 (5 bases). The germline V and J ends were trimmed by 3 bases and 11 bases, with 17 bases remaining between them. Germline V CDR1 and CDR2: SGHRS, YFSETQ. This CDR3 has 13 amino acids. Here the CDR3 reads CASSSGAPNAAFF. CDR3 in DNA: TGCGCCAGCAGCTCTGGGGCACCCAACGCGGCTTTCTTT. The variable domain in full, with the rest retrieved from reference TRBV5-1 and TRBJ1-1, is KAGVTQTPRYLIKTRGQQVTLSCSPISGHRSVSWYQQTPGQGLQFLFEYFSETQRNKGNFPGRFSGRQFSNSRSEMNVSTLELGDSALYLCASSSGAPNAAFFGQGTRLTVV.

This chain joins TRBV6-5 and TRBJ2-7; D uncertain. V was clipped by 5 bases and J by 2 bases, with 16 bases between them. CDR3 size: 15 residues. Per germline, CDR1 MNHEY and CDR2 SVGAGI. DNA for the CDR3: TGTGCCAGCAGTCTTTATCGTGGGATCACCTACGAGCAGTACTTC. It codes for CASSLYRGITYEQYF.

The rearrangement uses TRBV12-3 or TRBV12-4 and TRBJ2-5; the D is unclear. CDR3 length: 11 amino acids. With 5 bases removed from V and 2 bases from J, the gap between germline ends came to 3 bases. For the CDR3, the DNA is TGTGCCAGCAGTGCTCAAGAGACCCAGTACTTC. This gives the protein CASSAQETQYF.

The rearrangement links TRBV7-9 to TRBJ2-3, with no clear D. Per the germline V gene, CDR1 is SEHNR and CDR2 is FQNEAQ (reference sequence). The CDR3 loop spans 16 amino acids. V was pared by 2 bases and J by 1 base, with 13 bases between. CDR3 residues: CASSLYEDSRTDTQYF. The CDR3, as DNA: TGTGCCAGCAGCTTATACGAAGATTCACGCACAGATACGCAGTATTTT.

The gene calls are TRBV2 and TRBJ2-7; 9 bases match TRBD1. This CDR3 has 18 residues. Germline CDR1 reads SNHLY; CDR2 reads FYNNEI. With 2 bases clipped from V and 5 bases from J, the junction kept 16 bases outside the gene matches. The DNA for the CDR3 is TGTGCCAGCAGTGAACCCACAGGGGGCGAATTTCTGGGGGACGAGCAGTACTTC. Translation: CASSEPTGGEFLGDEQYF. Full variable domain (missing parts from reference TRBV2 and TRBJ2-7): EPEVTQTPSHQVTQMGQEVILRCVPISNHLYFYWYRQILGQKVEFLVSFYNNEISEKSEIFDDQFSVERPDGSNFTLKIRSTKLEDSAMYFCASSEPTGGEFLGDEQYFGPGTRLTVT.

This clone was picked up one time. V gene TRBV5-1 combines with J gene TRBJ2-3; TRBD2 aligns across 8 bases. CDR1 SGHRS and CDR2 YFSETQ come from the germline V gene. The ends lost 7 bases at V and 3 bases at J; junction bases unmatched: 10. The CDR3 runs to 15 residues. CDR3 in amino acids: CASAEGRGATDTQYF. The DNA of the CDR3 is TGCGCCAGCGCCGAGGGGCGGGGGGCTACAGATACGCAGTATTTT.

This chain connects TRBV6-2 or TRBV6-3 to TRBJ2-7; D is ambiguous. Per germline, CDR1 MNHEY and CDR2 SVGEGT. V was pared by 6 bases and J by 0 bases, with 15 bases between. CDR3 length: 15 amino acids. In DNA, the CDR3 is TGTGCCAGCAGCCCGTCGGGCCAGAGCTCCTACGAGCAGTACTTC. Translated: CASSPSGQSSYEQYF.

V and J are TRBV5-6 and TRBJ2-2; 9 positions match TRBD2. The germline V gene has CDR1 SGHDT and CDR2 YYEEEE. The V segment lost 1 base and the J segment 9 bases; nucleotides outside the gene matches: 13. This CDR3 is built from 17 residues. In nucleotides, the CDR3 is TGTGCCAGCAGCTTGCGTGGCCTAGCGGGGCGCCCGCGGGAGCTGTTTTTT. Amino acid sequence: CASSLRGLAGRPRELFF.

This chain links TRBV7-9 with TRBJ2-5; TRBD2 is a possible D gene (5 bases). CDR3 length: 14 amino acids. The V and J ends lost 4 bases and 4 bases respectively, with 13 bases between them. CDR1 and CDR2 (germline): SEHNR, FQNEAQ (reference sequence). The CDR3 coding sequence is TGTGCCAGCAGCTCAACTAGATACCGAGAGACCCAGTACTTC. This encodes CASSSTRYRETQYF.

This clone came up a few times. The rearrangement joins TRBV9 to TRBJ1-4, with a possible D match to TRBD1 (5 bases). CDR1 is SGDLS and CDR2 is YYNGEE in the germline V gene. With 0 bases removed from V and 3 bases from J, the gap between germline ends came to 12 bases. This CDR3 is built from 16 residues. The CDR3 bases are TGTGCCAGCAGCGTAGACCGGGGGTATCCTAATGAAAAACTGTTTTTT. It translates to CASSVDRGYPNEKLFF.

The chain is built from TRBV28 and TRBJ1-3, with unresolved D. This CDR3 region has 12 residues. The ends were cut back, 5 bases at V and 5 bases at J, with 7 bases in the middle. Germline loops: CDR1 MDHEN, CDR2 SYDVKM. As DNA, the CDR3 is TGTGCCAGCAGTGGTACGAGAAACACCATATATTTT. It encodes CASSGTRNTIYF.

This rearrangement joins TRBV6-5 to TRBJ1-2; TRBD1 matches at 7 bases. The V and J ends lost 4 bases and 5 bases, in that order; junction bases with no gene match: 10. CDR1 and CDR2 from the germline V gene are MNHEY and SVGAGI. The CDR3 is made up of 15 amino acids. The CDR3 nucleotides are TGTGCCAGCAGTTTTCGGGGACAGCAAGCATATGGCTACACCTTC. Encoded protein: CASSFRGQQAYGYTF.

The J gene is TRBJ2-2, the V gene TRBV2; D unclear. The germline V gene encodes CDR1 SNHLY and CDR2 FYNNEI. This CDR3 region has 14 residues. V lost 6 bases and J 6 bases, leaving 14 bases between the germline ends. The CDR3 here is CASRTPAGSGELFF. CDR3 DNA: TGTGCCAGCAGGACTCCGGCCGGATCCGGGGAGCTGTTTTTT.

This clone was counted once. The V gene is TRBV2, the J gene TRBJ2-3; 11 nucleotides align to TRBD2. Germline CDR1 SNHLY, CDR2 FYNNEI. V dropped 8 bases and J dropped 2; count of bases not matched to a gene: 6. The CDR3 is 15 amino acids. The CDR3 nucleotides are TGTGCCAGCCGCTCGACTAGCGGGGCCACAGATACGCAGTATTTT. Translated, it gives CASRSTSGATDTQYF.

The chain recombines TRBV5-5 with TRBJ2-7, with a tentative D call TRBD1 (6 bases). Germline-derived CDR1 and CDR2 are SGHKS and YYEKEE (reference sequence). Trimming stripped 4 bases from V and 0 bases from J, with 11 bases between. The CDR3 consists of 14 residues. As DNA, the CDR3 is TGTGCCAGCAGCCCCCGGACAGACTCCTACGAGCAGTACTTC. Amino acid sequence: CASSPRTDSYEQYF.

The V and J genes are TRBV25-1 and TRBJ1-1, with D tentatively TRBD1 (5 bases). This CDR3 comprises 16 residues. Per the germline V gene, CDR1 is MGHDK and CDR2 is SYGVNS. V lost 3 bases and J lost 5, with 19 bases in between. The CDR3 DNA is TGTGCCAGCAGTGATATTGTGCGGCAGGGACGGACTGAAGCTTTCTTT. As protein: CASSDIVRQGRTEAFF. Filled out from reference TRBV25-1 and TRBJ1-1, the complete variable domain reads EADIYQTPRYLVIGTGKKITLECSQTMGHDKMYWYQQDPGMELHLIHYSYGVNSTEKGDLSSESTVSRIRTEHFPLTLESARPSHTSQYLCASSDIVRQGRTEAFFGQGTRLTVV.

This chain uses TRBV15 with TRBJ2-5; maybe TRBD2 (5 bases). There are 18 residues in the CDR3. Germline CDR1 reads LNHNV; CDR2 reads YYDKDF (reference sequence). Trimming removed 5 bases at V and 4 bases at J, with 26 bases between. The CDR3 is CATSLRENSLFVGETQYF. CDR3 nucleotide sequence: TGTGCCACCAGCCTGAGGGAGAACTCACTCTTCGTGGGAGAGACCCAGTACTTC.

The chain carries TRBV19 and TRBJ1-2; D perhaps matches TRBD1 (6 bases). Germline CDR1 and CDR2: LNHDA and SQIVND (reference sequence). The V end was cut by 4 bases, the J end by 4 bases, with 16 bases between. CDR3 length: 15 amino acids. CDR3 nucleotides: TGTGCCAGTAGTACCTCGAGGGGGGCCGGCTATGGCTACACCTTC. Translated, it gives CASSTSRGAGYGYTF.

The CDR3 protein is CAWSVRGTGGGNQPQHF. The CDR3 nucleotides read TGTGCCTGGAGTGTGAGGGGGACAGGGGGAGGCAATCAGCCCCAGCATTTT. The J gene is TRBJ1-5, the V gene TRBV30, with TRBD1 matching 11 bases. The length of the CDR3 is 17 residues. V gave up 0 bases and J gave up 2 bases; unmatched junction bases: 6. Germline CDR1 and CDR2: GTSNPN and SVGIG (reference sequence). The full variable domain, in which reference TRBV30 and TRBJ1-5 provide the parts outside the CDR3, is SQTIHQWPATLVQPVGSPLSLECTVEGTSNPNLYWYRQAAGRGLQLLFYSVGIGQISSEVPQNLSASRPQDRQFILSSKKLLLSDSGFYLCAWSVRGTGGGNQPQHFGDGTRLSIL.

The chain is built from TRBV29-1 and TRBJ1-1; D is perhaps TRBD1 (5 bases). Per the germline V gene, CDR1 is SQVTM and CDR2 is ANQGSEA. Trimming removed 4 bases at V and 5 bases at J, with 23 bases between. This CDR3 is built from 16 residues. CDR3 loop: CSVVEEEGLWGTEAFF. The CDR3 DNA follows: TGCAGCGTTGTAGAGGAGGAGGGCCTATGGGGGACTGAAGCTTTCTTT.

The chain links TRBV27 to TRBJ2-1; TRBD2 is a possible D gene (5 bases). This CDR3 is built from 14 residues. Germline-derived CDR1 and CDR2 are MNHEY and SMNVEV (reference sequence). The germline V and J ends were trimmed by 7 bases and 6 bases, with 16 bases remaining between them. CDR3 in amino acids: CASKEAGASNEQFF. The CDR3 nucleotides are TGTGCCAGCAAGGAGGCGGGCGCCTCCAATGAGCAGTTCTTC.